Listed below are T cell receptor beta chains from one sample, sequenced in a study of cytomegalovirus exposure and HLA in healthy donors. Generated by immunoSEQ multiplex PCR, the TCRdb table keeps only in-frame clones and is missing some. The sample has roughly 100,000 clones; around 79% are singletons. Material: PBMCs. The receptor source for this set is a man in his 60s in good health and CMV-seropositive. Each CDR3 is given with its conserved first and last residue. Each record gives: V gene, clone size, D gene, J gene, CDR3 protein, CDR3 DNA. D genes are given only for firm matches. Clone size is not always given. Where it is, it says once, few, many or a class for expanded clones.

TRBV5-1	.	.	TRBJ1-4	CASSLAGDEKLFF	TGCGCCAGCAGCTTGGCAGGGGATGAAAAACTGTTTTTT
TRBV19	.	TRBD1	TRBJ1-1	CASSHLGDRSTTEAFF	TGTGCCAGTAGCCATTTGGGGGACAGATCGACCACTGAAGCTTTCTTT
TRBV6-1	.	.	TRBJ2-6	CASTGTYSGANVLTF	TGTGCCAGCACAGGAACCTACTCTGGGGCCAACGTCCTGACTTTC
TRBV6-1	.	TRBD1	TRBJ2-2	CASSKDRSFSGELFF	TGTGCCAGCAGTAAGGACAGGTCTTTCTCCGGGGAGCTGTTTTTT
TRBV7-3	.	TRBD2	TRBJ2-1	CASSLKGKSGARNEQFF	TGTGCCAGCAGCTTAAAGGGCAAGAGCGGGGCGCGGAATGAGCAGTTCTTC
TRBV9	.	TRBD2	TRBJ2-1	CASSVELLAGAYNEQFF	TGTGCCAGCAGCGTAGAATTACTAGCGGGGGCCTACAATGAGCAGTTCTTC
TRBV5-1	once	.	TRBJ1-4	CASSSGGGGSTNEKLFF	TGCGCCAGCAGCTCTGGCGGCGGGGGGTCGACTAATGAAAAACTGTTTTTT
TRBV15	.	TRBD1	TRBJ2-1	CATSNVQGLRYNEQFF	TGTGCCACCAGCAACGTACAGGGGCTTAGATACAATGAGCAGTTCTTC
TRBV6-1	.	.	TRBJ1-2	CASSGGRTYYGYTF	TGTGCCAGCAGTGGGGGCAGGACCTACTATGGCTACACCTTC
TRBV7-9	.	TRBD1	TRBJ2-7	CASSLSQDRVGYEQYF	TGTGCCAGCAGCTTATCCCAAGACAGGGTGGGATACGAGCAGTACTTC
TRBV18	once	TRBD1	TRBJ2-7	CASSPPDRAEQYF	TGTGCCAGCTCACCCCCGGACAGGGCCGAGCAGTACTTC
TRBV5-8	.	.	TRBJ2-7	CASSLRASYEQYF	TGTGCCAGCAGCTTGAGAGCCTCCTACGAGCAGTACTTC
TRBV30	.	.	TRBJ1-3	CAWSRGSGNTIYF	TGTGCCTGGAGTAGGGGCTCTGGAAACACCATATATTTT
TRBV7-9	few	TRBD1	TRBJ1-1	CASSSRGVSGTEAFF	TGTGCCAGCAGCTCCAGGGGGGTTAGTGGCACTGAAGCTTTCTTT
TRBV28	.	TRBD1	TRBJ1-6	CASSFPGTDTSYNSPLHF	TGTGCCAGCAGCTTCCCGGGGACAGATACCTCCTATAATTCACCCCTCCACTTT
TRBV5-1	.	TRBD1	TRBJ2-7	CASSLDGYRGIGEQYF	TGCGCCAGCAGCTTGGATGGATACAGGGGGATCGGCGAGCAGTACTTC
TRBV5-1	once	.	TRBJ1-2	CASSLAGPNGGYTF	TGCGCCAGCAGCCTCGCGGGTCCGAATGGGGGCTACACCTTC
TRBV28	.	.	TRBJ2-7	CASRGQGGSYEQYF	TGTGCCAGCAGGGGTCAGGGCGGCTCCTACGAGCAGTACTTC
TRBV7-8	.	.	TRBJ1-3	CASSRGENTIYF	TGTGCCAGCTCTCGGGGAGAAAACACCATATATTTT
TRBV7-9	.	.	TRBJ2-1	CASSLAGYEQFF	TGTGCCAGCAGCTTAGCCGGGTATGAGCAGTTCTTC
TRBV5-6	.	.	TRBJ2-5	CASSGGTRQETQYF	TGTGCCAGCAGCGGTGGAACTAGACAAGAGACCCAGTACTTC
TRBV10-2	few	.	TRBJ2-7	CATVSGGPGGQYF	TGCGCCACCGTAAGCGGGGGCCCAGGGGGGCAGTACTTC
TRBV5-1	.	TRBD1	TRBJ1-1	CASSLAGTGNTEAFF	TGCGCCAGCAGCTTGGCCGGGACAGGGAACACTGAAGCTTTCTTT
TRBV7-6	.	TRBD1	TRBJ1-1	CASSSPYRGSTNTEAFF	TGTGCCAGCAGCTCCCCATACAGGGGGAGTACAAACACTGAAGCTTTCTTT
TRBV4-2	.	TRBD1	TRBJ2-7	CASSQEVTGGSYEQYF	TGTGCCAGCAGCCAAGAGGTTACAGGGGGCTCCTACGAGCAGTACTTC
TRBV12-5	few	.	TRBJ2-3	CASGLHTFTDTQYF	TGTGCTAGTGGTTTGCACACCTTCACAGATACGCAGTATTTT
TRBV10-3	.	TRBD2	TRBJ2-3	CAISEFGGVGSNTQYF	TGTGCCATCAGTGAGTTTGGGGGGGTCGGCTCCAATACGCAGTATTTT
TRBV6-4	.	.	TRBJ1-5	CASSDRSGQPQHF	TGTGCCAGCAGTGACAGGTCGGGGCAGCCCCAGCATTTT
TRBV6-6	.	TRBD1	TRBJ1-3	CASSYSIERGLNTIYF	TGTGCCAGCAGTTACTCGATTGAGAGGGGGCTAAACACCATATATTTT
TRBV4-2	.	.	TRBJ1-2	CASSQTDVGYGYTF	TGTGCCAGCAGCCAGACAGACGTAGGCTATGGCTACACCTTC
TRBV27	once	TRBD1	TRBJ1-2	CASSTQGAGGYGYTF	TGTGCCAGCAGTACACAGGGGGCGGGAGGCTATGGCTACACCTTC
TRBV9	.	.	TRBJ1-2	CASSVANGGYTF	TGTGCCAGCAGCGTAGCTAACGGGGGCTACACCTTC
TRBV29-1	few	.	TRBJ2-7	CSVAGAEQYF	TGCAGCGTTGCAGGGGCCGAGCAGTACTTC
TRBV5-4	few	TRBD1	TRBJ2-7	CASSRTGDRYEQYF	TGTGCCAGCAGCAGGACAGGGGATAGGTACGAGCAGTACTTC
TRBV5-4	.	TRBD1	TRBJ2-5	CASRPEGGRLQETQYF	TGTGCCAGCAGACCTGAAGGGGGCAGACTTCAAGAGACCCAGTACTTC
TRBV28	.	.	TRBJ1-6	CAGGGGINSPLHF	TGTGCCGGCGGGGGGGGGATTAATTCACCCCTCCACTTT
TRBV10-2	.	TRBD1	TRBJ1-2	CASSTRQGPYGYTF	TGCGCCAGCAGTACCAGACAGGGGCCCTATGGCTACACCTTC
TRBV7-7	.	TRBD2	TRBJ2-1	CASSIGTSVYNEQFF	TGTGCCAGCAGCATAGGGACTAGCGTGTACAATGAGCAGTTCTTC
TRBV7-8	.	.	TRBJ1-2	CASSLGDSRSYGYTF	TGTGCCAGCAGCCTAGGGGACTCTCGAAGTTATGGCTACACCTTC
TRBV5-1	.	TRBD2	TRBJ2-1	CASSLGLAGGNYNEQFF	TGCGCCAGCAGCTTGGGTCTAGCGGGGGGTAACTACAATGAGCAGTTCTTC
TRBV6-1	.	.	TRBJ1-5	CASSVEGRIWQPQHF	TGTGCCAGCAGTGTAGAGGGTAGAATTTGGCAGCCCCAGCATTTT
TRBV6-1	.	.	TRBJ2-7	CASSEYVPPVEQYF	TGTGCCAGCAGTGAATATGTCCCCCCGGTCGAGCAGTACTTC
TRBV5-4	.	.	TRBJ2-3	CASSTDRGSTDTQYF	TGTGCCAGCAGCACAGATCGGGGGAGCACAGATACGCAGTATTTT
TRBV28	.	.	TRBJ1-1	CASTLTGNTEAFF	TGTGCCAGCACTTTGACAGGGAACACTGAAGCTTTCTTT
TRBV6-6	.	TRBD1	TRBJ1-2	CASSYSPGTGEEGYTF	TGTGCCAGCAGTTATTCCCCCGGGACAGGGGAGGAGGGCTACACCTTC